The 23 T cell receptor beta chains listed next were all sequenced from one sample in a study of shared clonotypes between healthy human individuals. The repertoire was sequenced with immunoSEQ multiplex PCR; TCRdb's copy has only in-frame clones and lacks some. The data contain 70,000 to 95,000 clones, about 61% of them singletons. Sequenced: memory CD8+ T cells sorted from blood. Described subset: CD45RO+ cells pooled with CCR7-negative TemRA cells. These receptors came from a man aged 25 to 40 in good health.

CDR3 sequence (DNA): TGTGCCAGCGGGACAGGGGGTCTCTATGGCTACACCTTC. Translated, it gives CASGTGGLYGYTF. The chain carries TRBV12-1 and TRBJ1-2; TRBD1, as called in the table, went unchecked against the DNA. TRBV12-1 has pseudogene status. The CDR3 sequence is 13 residues long.

This clone has a handful of counts. The chain combines TRBV28 with TRBJ1-5; D uncertain. Germline values: CDR1 MDHEN, CDR2 SYDVKM. V was shortened by 6 bases and J by 1 base, with 13 bases between the two germline ends. CDR3 length: 15 residues. This chain's CDR3 is CASSRRGYSNQPQHF. As DNA, the CDR3 is TGTGCCAGCAGCCGTCGAGGGTACAGCAATCAGCCCCAGCATTTT.

The V and J genes are TRBV5-1 and TRBJ2-1, with D possibly TRBD2 on 6 matching bases. This CDR3 comprises 14 residues. Germline V gene lookup returns CDR1 SGHRS and CDR2 YFSETQ. V dropped 0 bases and J dropped 8 bases, with 12 bases sitting between them. CDR3 nucleotides: TGCGCCAGCAGCTTGGATCCTGGCGGGGATGAGCAGTTCTTC. This translates into CASSLDPGGDEQFF.

J is TRBJ2-7 and V is TRBV6-5; D remains unclear. CDR1 and CDR2 (germline): MNHEY, SVGAGI. V lost 7 bases and J 0 bases, leaving 1 base between the germline ends. The CDR3 loop spans 10 amino acids. The CDR3 loop is CASISYEQYF. The CDR3 DNA follows: TGTGCCAGCATCTCCTACGAGCAGTACTTC.

The rearrangement joins TRBV7-8 to TRBJ2-3, with D unresolved. The V end lost 5 bases, the J end lost 0 bases, and 15 bases lay between the germline ends. Germline lookup yields CDR1 SGHVS and CDR2 FQNEAQ. The CDR3 extends over 16 amino acids. This CDR3 is CASSLPIFASTDTQYF. DNA of the CDR3: TGTGCCAGCAGCCTCCCAATCTTTGCTAGCACAGATACGCAGTATTTT.

In this sample, this clone turned up a few times. The chain joins TRBV30 to TRBJ1-2; perhaps TRBD1 as D (5 bases). The CDR3 extends over 16 amino acids. CDR1 and CDR2 from the germline V gene are GTSNPN and SVGIG (reference sequence). Deletions cut 8 bases from V and 2 bases from J, with 24 bases between. The DNA of the CDR3 is TGTGCCCGAACACCCTCGGTACGACAGATGAACTATGGCTACACCTTC. Translation gives CARTPSVRQMNYGYTF.

The rearrangement links TRBV7-9 to TRBJ1-2; D gene ambiguous. Germline V gene data show CDR1 as SEHNR and CDR2 as FQNEAQ (reference sequence). This CDR3 is 13 amino acids long. Trimming cost V 5 bases and J 8 bases, with 15 bases left between them. This CDR3 reads CASSPSLGQGYTF. The CDR3 bases are TGTGCCAGCAGCCCCTCCTTAGGGCAGGGCTACACCTTC. The whole variable domain, remainder taken from reference TRBV7-9 and TRBJ1-2, is DTGVSQNPRHKITKRGQNVTFRCDPISEHNRLYWYRQTLGQGPEFLTYFQNEAQLEKSRLLSDRFSAERPKGSFSTLEIQRTEQGDSAMYLCASSPSLGQGYTFGSGTRLTVV.

J is TRBJ2-7 and V is TRBV6-1; TRBD2 matches at 11 bases. This CDR3 has 14 residues. The ends lost 1 base at V and 12 bases at J; junction bases unmatched: 8. Germline CDR1 reads MNHNS; CDR2 reads SASEGT. CDR3 bases: TGTGCCAGCAGTGAAGTAGAACTAGCGGGAGTAAGGTACTTC. This sequence encodes CASSEVELAGVRYF.

The J gene is TRBJ2-2, the V gene TRBV5-1; 7 bases are shared with TRBD1. Losses at the gene ends were 1 base for V and 6 bases for J; bases not matched to a gene: 3. The CDR3 runs 14 residues. Germline V gives CDR1 SGHRS, CDR2 YFSETQ. The CDR3 is CASSLLTGSGELFF. The CDR3 DNA is TGCGCCAGCAGCTTGTTGACAGGGTCCGGGGAGCTGTTTTTT.

The chain combines TRBV15 with TRBJ1-2; tentatively, D is TRBD1 (6 bases). This CDR3 is 16 amino acids long. CDR1 and CDR2 from the germline V gene are LNHNV and YYDKDF (reference sequence). Trimming shortened V by 0 bases and J by 6 bases, and 17 bases separated the two germline ends. The chain's CDR3 is CATSRDLSWGAHGYTF. For the CDR3, the DNA is TGTGCCACCAGCAGAGATCTTTCGTGGGGGGCTCATGGCTACACCTTC.

This clone was picked up a small number of times. The chain carries TRBV6-4 and TRBJ2-3; 7 positions agree with TRBD1. After removal of 5 bases from V and 2 bases from J, the junction contained 4 bases not matched to a gene. Germline CDR1 reads MRHNA; CDR2 reads SNTAGT. CDR3 length: 14 amino acids. CDR3 region: CASSPGTVTDTQYF. CDR3 bases: TGTGCCAGCAGTCCCGGGACAGTCACAGATACGCAGTATTTT.

The table lists this clone with many counts. This chain connects TRBV6-1 to TRBJ2-5; TRBD2 matches at 15 bases. The CDR3 contains 15 residues. The junction had 4 bases not matched to a gene; V was cut back by 6 bases and J by 5 bases. Germline V CDR1 and CDR2: MNHNS, SASEGT. CDR3 DNA: TGTGCCAGCAGCGGACTAGCGGGAGGGTATGAGACCCAGTACTTC. Residues: CASSGLAGGYETQYF.

This sequence joins TRBV28 and TRBJ2-1; weak D call: TRBD1 (6 bases). Between the trimmed V and J ends, which lost 6 bases and 0 bases, there was a span of 9 bases. The germline V gene encodes CDR1 MDHEN and CDR2 SYDVKM. CDR3 length: 14 residues. CDR3 region: CASRPGHSYNEQFF. For the CDR3, the DNA is TGTGCCAGCAGGCCGGGACACTCCTACAATGAGCAGTTCTTC.

The chain employs TRBV5-1 and TRBJ2-7; TRBD1 aligns across 7 bases. The CDR3 covers 15 residues. CDR1 SGHRS and CDR2 YFSETQ come from the germline V gene. V lost 0 bases, J lost 4 bases, and 7 bases stayed unmatched. The chain's CDR3 is CASSLGPGTAYEQYF. The DNA of the CDR3 is TGCGCCAGCAGCTTGGGACCCGGGACAGCATACGAGCAGTACTTC.

This clone was counted only a few times. The rearrangement joins TRBV7-9 to TRBJ2-1; 7 positions match TRBD1. This CDR3 is built from 16 residues. V was clipped by 4 bases and J by 7 bases; unmatched bases: 13. Per germline, CDR1 SEHNR and CDR2 FQNEAQ (reference sequence). CDR3 amino acids: CASSYPPRDSRNEQFF. The CDR3, as DNA: TGTGCCAGCAGCTATCCCCCCCGGGACAGTCGAAATGAGCAGTTCTTC. The full variable domain, its missing parts supplied by reference TRBV7-9 and TRBJ2-1, is DTGVSQNPRHKITKRGQNVTFRCDPISEHNRLYWYRQTLGQGPEFLTYFQNEAQLEKSRLLSDRFSAERPKGSFSTLEIQRTEQGDSAMYLCASSYPPRDSRNEQFFGPGTRLTVL.

V usage is TRBV11-2 and J usage is TRBJ2-5; no definite D call. The CDR3 loop spans 16 amino acids. Germline V CDR1 and CDR2: SGHAT, FQNNGV. The V and J ends lost 6 bases and 0 bases respectively, with 17 bases between them. For the CDR3, the DNA is TGTGCCAGCAGATCAGGAAGATCACCGTACCAAGAGACCCAGTACTTC. Its translation: CASRSGRSPYQETQYF. The full variable domain, with the rest looked up from reference TRBV11-2 and TRBJ2-5, is EAGVAQSPRYKIIEKRQSVAFWCNPISGHATLYWYQQILGQGPKLLIQFQNNGVVDDSQLPKDRFSAERLKGVDSTLKIQPAKLEDSAVYLCASRSGRSPYQETQYFGPGTRLLVL.

Note on this clone: This may stem from a read error, because a much larger clone lies one nucleotide away. The rearrangement uses TRBV9 and TRBJ2-1, with TRBD2 as a possible D gene (7 bases). This CDR3 comprises 13 residues. In germline, CDR1 is SGDLS, CDR2 YYNGEE. CDR3 protein: CARSMEGGYEQFF. DNA of the CDR3: TGTGCCCGCAGCATGGAGGGGGGGTATGAGCAGTTCTTC.

The chain employs TRBV6-6 and TRBJ2-2, with D hard to call. Trimming took off 4 bases at V and 2 bases at J, with 2 bases between the two ends. Germline V gene data show CDR1 as MNHNY and CDR2 as SVGAGI (reference sequence). CDR3 size: 12 residues. The CDR3 spells CASSFNTGELFF. CDR3 in DNA: TGTGCCAGCAGTTTCAACACCGGGGAGCTGTTTTTT.

The chain combines TRBV10-3 with TRBJ2-1; 7 nucleotides align to TRBD2. Germline CDR1 reads ENHRY; CDR2 reads SYGVKD. V lost 3 bases, J lost 5 bases, and 7 bases stayed unmatched. This CDR3 region has 15 residues. Written as DNA, the CDR3 is TGTGCCATCAGTGACGGGGGACTACGGAACAATGAGCAGTTCTTC. This translates into CAISDGGLRNNEQFF.

This clone was seen just once. This chain joins TRBV6-1 and TRBJ2-1; possibly TRBD2 for D (6 bases). Germline V gives CDR1 MNHNS, CDR2 SASEGT. V was pared by 3 bases and J by 13 bases, with 19 bases between. The CDR3 extends over 14 amino acids. The CDR3 region has the DNA TGTGCCAGCAGTGACGAAGGGACTTCAAGCTTCCAGTTCTTC. Translated: CASSDEGTSSFQFF.

The gene calls are TRBV28 and TRBJ2-1; weak D call: TRBD1 (5 bases). Germline V gene lookup returns CDR1 MDHEN and CDR2 SYDVKM. Trimming removed 5 bases at V and 2 bases at J, with 7 bases between. CDR3 length: 13 amino acids. The CDR3 nucleotides are TGTGCCAGCAGTATCAGGGCCTACAATGAGCAGTTCTTC. It codes for CASSIRAYNEQFF.

The chain employs TRBV4-1 and TRBJ2-3; unclear D gene. CDR3 length equals 15 residues. The germline V gene encodes CDR1 MGHRA and CDR2 YSYEKL. Trimming shortened V by 5 bases and J by 5 bases, and 17 bases separated the two germline ends. In nucleotides, the CDR3 is TGCGCCAGCAGCATAGGTTCCCTCCATGGAGATACGCAGTATTTT. Residues: CASSIGSLHGDTQYF.

The chain employs TRBV19 and TRBJ1-2; D not resolved. Trimming shortened V by 4 bases and J by 2 bases, and 5 bases separated the two germline ends. The CDR3 has 12 amino acids. Germline V gene data show CDR1 as LNHDA and CDR2 as SQIVND (reference sequence). CDR3 amino acids: CASSTLNYGYTF. CDR3 coding DNA: TGTGCCAGTAGTACTCTCAACTATGGCTACACCTTC.